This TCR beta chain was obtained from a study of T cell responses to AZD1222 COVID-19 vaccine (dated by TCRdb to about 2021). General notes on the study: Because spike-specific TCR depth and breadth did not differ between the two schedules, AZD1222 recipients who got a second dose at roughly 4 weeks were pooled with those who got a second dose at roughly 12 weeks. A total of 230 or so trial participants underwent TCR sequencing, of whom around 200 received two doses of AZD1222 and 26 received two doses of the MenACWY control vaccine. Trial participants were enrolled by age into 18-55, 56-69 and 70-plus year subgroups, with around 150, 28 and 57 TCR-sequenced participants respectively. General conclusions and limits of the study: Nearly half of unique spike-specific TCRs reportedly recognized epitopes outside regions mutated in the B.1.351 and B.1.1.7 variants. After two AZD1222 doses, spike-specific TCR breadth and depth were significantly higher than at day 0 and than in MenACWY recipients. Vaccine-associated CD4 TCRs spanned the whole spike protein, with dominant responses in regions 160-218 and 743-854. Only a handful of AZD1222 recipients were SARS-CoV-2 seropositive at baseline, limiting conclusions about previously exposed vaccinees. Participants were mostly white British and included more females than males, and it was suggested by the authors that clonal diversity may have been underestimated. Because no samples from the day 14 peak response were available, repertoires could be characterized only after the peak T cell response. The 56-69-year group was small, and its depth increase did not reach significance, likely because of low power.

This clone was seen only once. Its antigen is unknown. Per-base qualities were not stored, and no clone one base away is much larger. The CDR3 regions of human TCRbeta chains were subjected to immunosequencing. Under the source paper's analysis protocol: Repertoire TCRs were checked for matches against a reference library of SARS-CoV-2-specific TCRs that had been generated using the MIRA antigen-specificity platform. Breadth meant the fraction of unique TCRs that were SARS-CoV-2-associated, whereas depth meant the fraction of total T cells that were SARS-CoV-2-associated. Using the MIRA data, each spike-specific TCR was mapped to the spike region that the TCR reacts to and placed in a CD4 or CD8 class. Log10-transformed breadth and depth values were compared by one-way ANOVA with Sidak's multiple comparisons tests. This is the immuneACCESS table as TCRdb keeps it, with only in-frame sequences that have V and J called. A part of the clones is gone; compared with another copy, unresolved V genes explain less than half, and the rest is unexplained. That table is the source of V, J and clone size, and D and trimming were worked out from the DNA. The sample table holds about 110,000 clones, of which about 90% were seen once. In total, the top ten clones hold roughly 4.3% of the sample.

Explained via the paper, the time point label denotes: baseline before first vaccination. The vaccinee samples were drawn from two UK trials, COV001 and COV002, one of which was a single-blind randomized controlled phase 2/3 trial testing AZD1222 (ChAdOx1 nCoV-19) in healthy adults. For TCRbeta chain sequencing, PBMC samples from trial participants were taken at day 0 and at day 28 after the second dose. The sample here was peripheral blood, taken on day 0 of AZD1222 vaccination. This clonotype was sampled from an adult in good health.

DNA sequence: TGTGCCAGCAGCGGTAGCGGGAGGGGCGCCGGGGAGCTGTTTTTT. Translation gives CASSGSGRGAGELFF. The chain is made from TRBV9 and TRBJ2-2, and TRBD2 matches 11 of the central bases. Counted from cysteine to phenylalanine, this CDR3 has 15 amino acids. Just CDR3 DNA is preserved here, 45 bases in frame from base 1. The germline V gene gives CDR1 as SGDLS and CDR2 as YYNGEE. Unmatched junction bases come to 4, with V trimmed by 3 bases and J by 6 bases.